This T cell receptor (beta chain) emerged from a study of PD-1 blockade in mismatch repair-deficient tumors. The CDR3 covers 14 residues. Germline V gives CDR1 MNHNS, CDR2 SASEGT. V lost 0 bases to trimming and J lost 2 bases, with 7 bases between them. Overall study results and limits: Tumor-resident clones, often undetectable pretreatment in blood, expanded then contracted after pembrolizumab.

As for this clone: Its antigen is still unknown.

The table came from immunoSEQ multiplex PCR; TCRdb's copy has only in-frame clones and leaves some out. The table lists approximately 10,000 clones, 87% of them singletons, with approximately 14% in the top ten. Time point: approximately ten-day in vitro stimulation with candidate mutation-associated neoantigen peptide 1. The sequence derives from an adult with mismatch repair-deficient cancer. J is TRBJ1-2 and V is TRBV6-1; D not resolved. This material consisted of cells cultured in vitro, taken from a patient treated with pembrolizumab. CDR3 loop: CASSEALGNYGYTF. The CDR3 DNA sequence: TGTGCCAGCAGTGAAGCGCTTGGGAACTATGGCTACACCTTC.